The entry that follows covers one TCR beta chain sequence. Its antigen is unknown. These data come from a study of cytomegalovirus exposure and HLA in healthy donors. Overall study: The roughly 100 million unique TCR beta sequences, from roughly 180 million T cells, were found by an earlier analysis. Whole-study results and caveats: TRBV6-2, TRBV6-3 and some other V segments were excluded as indistinguishable. One cluster of highly shared sequence variants probably arose as a sequencing artifact.

The germline CDR1 and CDR2 sequences are MGHRA and YSYEKL. The CDR3 runs 16 residues. J was trimmed by 0 bases and V by 4 bases; bases with no gene match: 3. PCR employed 60 Vbeta and 13 Jbeta primers. Produced via immunoSEQ multiplex PCR; TCRdb's table is partial and in-frame only. The sample records around 150,000 clones, around 80% being singletons. This receptor was identified in a girl aged 5-17 years in good health and CMV-seropositive. The V gene is TRBV4-1, the J gene TRBJ1-4; 9 bases agree with TRBD1. The sequencing sample was made of PBMCs. The CDR3 here is CASSPGQGTTNEKLFF. In nucleotides, the CDR3 is TGCGCCAGCAGCCCTGGACAGGGGACAACTAATGAAAAACTGTTTTTT.